Following are 21 T cell receptor beta chains from one sample sequenced in a study of monozygotic twins with cystic fibrosis. Generated by immunoSEQ multiplex PCR, the TCRdb table keeps only in-frame clones and is missing some. The data show about 32,000 clones, with about 92% seen just once and roughly 1% held by the top ten. The sequencing sample was made of blood. All receptors derive from a girl between 2 and 10 years old with cystic fibrosis.

The chain carries TRBV6-7 and TRBJ1-1; tentatively, D is TRBD1 (6 bases). TRBV6-7 is annotated as an ORF whose role is uncertain. The ends were cut back, 7 bases at V and 7 bases at J, with 13 bases in the middle. The CDR3 is 12 residues long. CDR3 DNA: TGTGCCAGCACCCTTGAGGGGGATGAAGCTTTCTTT. Its translation: CASTLEGDEAFF.

The V gene is TRBV4-3, the J gene TRBJ2-1; TRBD2 aligns across 9 bases. Unmatched junction bases numbered 5, after V lost 4 bases and J lost 7 bases. The CDR3 sequence is 14 residues long. Germline CDR1 and CDR2: LGHNA and YSLEER. CDR3 DNA sequence: TGCGCCAGCAGCCCCGGGACTAGCAGGAATGAGCAGTTCTTC. It yields the protein CASSPGTSRNEQFF.

This clone was seen once. The chain recombines TRBV5-4 with TRBJ2-5, with 8 nucleotides matching TRBD2. J lost 4 bases, V lost 1 base, and 3 bases had no gene match. Per germline, CDR1 SGHNT and CDR2 YYREEE (reference sequence). The CDR3 is 14 residues long. CDR3 amino acids: CASSLPGGAETQYF. The CDR3 DNA is TGTGCCAGCAGCTTGCCGGGGGGGGCAGAGACCCAGTACTTC.

This clone was found once. This chain uses TRBV9 with TRBJ2-5; 9 bases fit TRBD2. V dropped 0 bases and J dropped 5; count of bases not matched to a gene: 11. Germline values: CDR1 SGDLS, CDR2 YYNGEE. The CDR3 consists of 17 residues. The CDR3, as DNA: TGTGCCAGCAGCGTAGGCCTAGCGGGAAGAGGCTGGGAGACCCAGTACTTC. Translation gives CASSVGLAGRGWETQYF.

The chain couples TRBV19 to TRBJ1-5; D unresolved. CDR3 size: 13 residues. V lost 1 base and J 5 bases, leaving 6 bases between the germline ends. Germline V gene sequence: CDR1 LNHDA, CDR2 SQIVND (reference sequence). The CDR3 protein is CASSIVSDQPQHF. The CDR3 nucleotides are TGTGCCAGTAGTATAGTTTCCGATCAGCCCCAGCATTTT.

The rearrangement joins TRBV6-5 to TRBJ1-6, with D hard to call. This CDR3 is built from 16 residues. V lost 4 bases, J lost 17 bases, and 27 bases lay in between. Looked up from germline, CDR1 is MNHEY and CDR2 is SVGAGI. DNA for the CDR3: TGTGCCAGCAGTTCCTCTTATGACCGCCTCAGTCGCGGGGTCCACTTT. It is translated as CASSSSYDRLSRGVHF.

V usage is TRBV5-1 and J usage is TRBJ1-2; 9 bases are shared with TRBD1. The germline V gene encodes CDR1 SGHRS and CDR2 YFSETQ. This CDR3 region has 15 residues. Germline trimming cut 0 bases from V and 4 bases from J; bases unmatched to any gene: 4. The CDR3 sequence: CASSLEGQGPYGYTF. For the CDR3, the DNA is TGCGCCAGCAGCTTGGAGGGACAGGGCCCCTATGGCTACACCTTC. Complete variable domain (other parts from reference TRBV5-1 and TRBJ1-2): KAGVTQTPRYLIKTRGQQVTLSCSPISGHRSVSWYQQTPGQGLQFLFEYFSETQRNKGNFPGRFSGRQFSNSRSEMNVSTLELGDSALYLCASSLEGQGPYGYTFGSGTRLTVV.

The rearrangement links TRBV27 to TRBJ2-3; the D gene is possibly TRBD1 (5 bases). Trimming shortened V by 6 bases and J by 2 bases, and 15 bases separated the two germline ends. This CDR3 spans 15 amino acids. The germline gives CDR1 MNHEY, CDR2 SMNVEV (reference sequence). The CDR3, as DNA: TGTGCCAGCAGCCTACAGGACCCTTCCACAGATACGCAGTATTTT. Translating it yields CASSLQDPSTDTQYF.

For the CDR3, the DNA is TGTGCCAGCAGTGAGGAGGGTGGAGCTTTCTTT. This gives the protein CASSEEGGAFF. The chain has TRBV2 and TRBJ1-1; D unclear. CDR3 size: 11 residues. Germline V gene data show CDR1 as SNHLY and CDR2 as FYNNEI. Deletions cut 3 bases from V and 10 bases from J, with 9 bases between.

The rearrangement uses TRBV5-5 and TRBJ1-2, with 7 bases identical to TRBD1. Germline V gives CDR1 SGHKS, CDR2 YYEKEE (reference sequence). This CDR3 comprises 15 residues. V dropped 4 bases and J dropped 2; count of bases not matched to a gene: 8. Written as DNA, the CDR3 is TGTGCCAGCAGCACCACCGGGACAGCCAACTATGGCTACACCTTC. This encodes CASSTTGTANYGYTF.

The chain recombines TRBV19 with TRBJ1-1, with D unresolved. The CDR3 sequence is 15 residues long. The V end was cut by 3 bases, the J end by 3 bases, with 14 bases between. Germline V gene lookup returns CDR1 LNHDA and CDR2 SQIVND (reference sequence). CDR3 loop: CASSILAGGDTEAFF. DNA of the CDR3: TGTGCCAGTAGTATCCTTGCAGGTGGGGACACTGAAGCTTTCTTT.

The genes are TRBV2 and TRBJ2-1, with D tentatively TRBD1 (5 bases). Trimming stripped 3 bases from V and 8 bases from J, with 20 bases between. Germline V gives CDR1 SNHLY, CDR2 FYNNEI. The CDR3 extends over 16 amino acids. In nucleotides, the CDR3 is TGTGCCAGCAGTGAGGTAGGATTAGCAGGGTCTCATGAGCAGTTCTTC. Translated: CASSEVGLAGSHEQFF.

J is TRBJ2-7 and V is TRBV29-1, with D possibly matching TRBD2 (6 bases). The CDR3 length is 12 residues. Germline V gene sequence: CDR1 SQVTM, CDR2 ANQGSEA. The ends were cut back, 7 bases at V and 6 bases at J, with 16 bases in the middle. The CDR3 sequence: CSAGGAGREQYF. The CDR3, as DNA: TGCAGCGCCGGGGGTGCCGGTCGCGAGCAGTACTTC.

V gene TRBV4-2 combines with J gene TRBJ1-1; 7 bases are shared with TRBD1. Germline V lookup: CDR1 LGHNA, CDR2 YNFKEQ. With 0 bases clipped from V and 0 bases from J, the junction kept 4 bases outside the gene matches. This CDR3 is built from 16 residues. The CDR3 nucleotides are TGTGCCAGCAGCCAAGACCCCAGGGGGGTGAACACTGAAGCTTTCTTT. This gives the protein CASSQDPRGVNTEAFF.

The chain uses TRBV5-1 and TRBJ2-5, with TRBD2 matching 10 bases. J gave up 2 bases and V 5 bases, and 9 bases lay outside the gene matches. This CDR3 comprises 16 residues. CDR1 is SGHRS and CDR2 is YFSETQ in the germline V gene. CDR3 residues: CASSSSGTSVQETQYF. The CDR3 DNA sequence: TGCGCCAGCAGTTCTTCCGGGACTAGCGTGCAAGAGACCCAGTACTTC.

This clone appeared once. This chain uses TRBV29-1 with TRBJ2-1; 10 nucleotides line up with TRBD2. With V trimmed by 6 bases and J by 6 bases, 5 bases remained unmatched. This CDR3 region has 13 residues. From germline, CDR1 is SQVTM and CDR2 ANQGSEA. The CDR3 region has the DNA TGCAGCGTCACCGGACTAGCGGCCAATGAGCAGTTCTTC. As protein: CSVTGLAANEQFF.

The V gene is TRBV27, the J gene TRBJ2-7, with D unclear. The ends were cut back, 6 bases at V and 4 bases at J, with 16 bases in the middle. The CDR3 contains 14 residues. The germline V gene has CDR1 MNHEY and CDR2 SMNVEV (reference sequence). CDR3 residues: CASSPDGVRYEQYF. The CDR3, as DNA: TGTGCCAGCAGCCCCGATGGGGTAAGGTACGAGCAGTACTTC.

The chain carries TRBV7-9 and TRBJ1-2; unclear D gene. V was shortened by 4 bases and J by 4 bases, with 13 bases between the two germline ends. The CDR3 totals 14 residues. CDR1 is SEHNR, CDR2 FQNEAQ, per germline (reference sequence). The CDR3 DNA reads TGTGCCAGCAGCTACCCGTCAAAATTCTATGGCTACACCTTC. Its protein product is CASSYPSKFYGYTF.

The chain carries TRBV19 and TRBJ2-1; D perhaps matches TRBD1 (6 bases). The V end lost 10 bases, the J end lost 2 bases, and 18 bases lay between the germline ends. Germline V CDR1 and CDR2: LNHDA, SQIVND (reference sequence). The CDR3 spans 15 residues. CDR3 sequence: CATTKTGSAYNEQFF. CDR3 nucleotides: TGTGCCACCACAAAAACAGGGAGCGCCTACAATGAGCAGTTCTTC.

This sequence joins TRBV30 and TRBJ1-5, with D maybe TRBD1 (6 bases). Germline V gene sequence: CDR1 GTSNPN, CDR2 SVGIG (reference sequence). The CDR3 has 15 residues. The ends were cut back, 0 bases at V and 6 bases at J, with 15 bases in the middle. The DNA for the CDR3 is TGTGCCTGGAGTGTACATCCGGGGGCAGTTCAGCCCCAGCATTTT. It specifies CAWSVHPGAVQPQHF.

The genes are TRBV15 and TRBJ2-1; the match to TRBD2 covers 11 bases. Germline V gives CDR1 LNHNV, CDR2 YYDKDF (reference sequence). Losses at the gene ends were 4 bases for V and 7 bases for J; bases not matched to a gene: 9. This CDR3 spans 16 amino acids. The CDR3 DNA reads as TGTGCCACCAGCAATGTCCCTAGCGGGAGGAAGAATGAGCAGTTCTTC. The encoded protein is CATSNVPSGRKNEQFF.